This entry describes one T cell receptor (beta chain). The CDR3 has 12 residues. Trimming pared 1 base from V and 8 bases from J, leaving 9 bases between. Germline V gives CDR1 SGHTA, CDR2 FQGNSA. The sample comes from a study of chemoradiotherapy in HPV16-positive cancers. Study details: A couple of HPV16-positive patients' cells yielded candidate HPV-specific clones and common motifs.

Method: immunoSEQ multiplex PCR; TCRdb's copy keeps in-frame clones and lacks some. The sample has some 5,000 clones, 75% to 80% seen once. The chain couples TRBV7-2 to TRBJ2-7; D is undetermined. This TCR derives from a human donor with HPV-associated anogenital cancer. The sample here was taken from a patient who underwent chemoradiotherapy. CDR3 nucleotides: TGTGCCAGCAGCTTAGGAGAACATCAGCAGTACTTC. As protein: CASSLGEHQQYF.